These 25 T cell receptor beta chains originate from one sample sequenced in a study of T-cell memory formation after mild COVID-19. MiXCR, applied by TCRdb to the 5' RACE reads, yields one record per CDR3 protein. Of about 100,000 distinct CDR3 sequences in the sample, 11% are singletons; the top ten hold about 40%. The sample taken for sequencing was PBMCs or a T cell subset sorted from them (not recorded which). All receptors come from a man aged 18 to 29 who had mild COVID-19 (a few samples of this study predate the infection). Cell type and time point are not known.

The chain combines TRBV3-1 with TRBJ2-7, with D perhaps TRBD2 (6 bases). Trimming pared 4 bases from V and 5 bases from J, leaving 15 bases between. Per germline, CDR1 LGHDT and CDR2 YNNKEL (reference sequence). CDR3 size: 14 residues. The CDR3 sequence: CASSPRIREDEQYF. The CDR3 coding sequence is TGTGCCAGCAGCCCCCGTATTAGGGAGGACGAGCAGTACTTC.

This clonotype was recorded a few times. The DNA for the CDR3 is TGTGCCAGCAGCTTATTCCAGGGGGCTGGTGAGCAGTTCTTC. Its protein product is CASSLFQGAGEQFF. The chain is built from TRBV13 and TRBJ2-1, with 8 bases that match TRBD1. V was pared by 2 bases and J by 9 bases, with 6 bases of the junction left unmatched. Germline V gene lookup returns CDR1 PRHDT and CDR2 FYEKMQ (reference sequence). The CDR3 is 14 amino acids.

In the case of this clonotype: The junction differs from germline at one of its ends, possibly a read error. The V call is TRBV5-1, the J call TRBJ2-3; D tentatively fits TRBD1 or TRBD2 (6 bases each). Germline V gene lookup returns CDR1 SGHRS and CDR2 YFSETQ. This CDR3 spans 16 amino acids. In nucleotides, the CDR3 is TGCGCCAGCAGGCCCCTGGGGGCAGGGAGGACAGATCCGCAGTATTTT. Translated, it gives CASRPLGAGRTDPQYF.

The sample holds many counts of this clonotype. V usage is TRBV7-9 and J usage is TRBJ1-3; TRBD1 might be the D (5 bases). The CDR3 extends over 15 amino acids. Germline CDR1 is SEHNR and CDR2 is FQNEAQ (reference sequence). The V and J ends lost 5 bases and 0 bases respectively, with 11 bases between them. The DNA for the CDR3 is TGTGCCAGCAGCCCTGACGGACACTCTGGAAACACCATATATTTT. Translated: CASSPDGHSGNTIYF.

J is TRBJ1-5 and V is TRBV4-3, with unresolved D. CDR1 is LGHNA and CDR2 is YSLEER in the germline V gene. Trimming left V 0 bases short and J 1 base short, with 10 bases between. The CDR3 has 16 residues. CDR3 in amino acids: CASSQDAWNSNQPQHF. CDR3 DNA: TGCGCCAGCAGCCAAGATGCGTGGAACAGCAATCAGCCCCAGCATTTT.

A single count supports this clonotype. The chain joins TRBV6-5 to TRBJ2-1; possibly TRBD2 for D (6 bases). The CDR3 consists of 16 residues. CDR1 MNHEY and CDR2 SVGAGI come from the germline V gene. V lost 0 bases, J lost 2 bases, and 11 bases lay in between. The CDR3 DNA sequence: TGTGCCAGCAGTTACTCGGGTGGGGGGACCTACAATGAGCAGTTCTTC. The encoded protein is CASSYSGGGTYNEQFF.

This clonotype turned up a few times. The rearrangement links TRBV7-2 to TRBJ2-1, with 8 bases matching TRBD2. After removal of 6 bases from V and 8 bases from J, the junction contained 12 bases not matched to a gene. Per the germline V gene, CDR1 is SGHTA and CDR2 is FQGNSA. This CDR3 has 15 residues. CDR3: CASRFRSGGRDEQFF. CDR3 in DNA: TGTGCCAGCAGATTTCGGAGCGGGGGTCGGGATGAGCAGTTCTTC.

The V gene is TRBV7-3, the J gene TRBJ2-3; 10 bases are a match to TRBD2. Germline V lookup: CDR1 SGHTA, CDR2 FQGTGA. The length of the CDR3 is 16 residues. Trimming cost V 5 bases and J 1 base; bases outside gene matches: 6. The CDR3 spells CASSAPLAGGTDTQYF. The CDR3 DNA reads as TGTGCCAGCAGCGCCCCCCTAGCGGGGGGCACAGATACGCAGTATTTT.

The J gene is TRBJ2-7, the V gene TRBV7-9; D remains ambiguous. CDR1 and CDR2 (germline): SEHNR, FQNEAQ (reference sequence). V lost 5 bases and J lost 2, with 16 bases in between. The CDR3 length is 15 residues. The DNA of the CDR3 is TGTGCCAGCAGCCATACATCCTTAAACCCCTACGAGCAGTACGTC. It codes for CASSHTSLNPYEQYV.

The chain recombines TRBV5-7 with TRBJ2-7; 7 positions agree with TRBD1. TRBV5-7 is assigned to the ORF class and has an uncertain function. The CDR3 runs 13 residues. Trimming cost V 2 bases and J 2 bases; bases outside gene matches: 1. CDR3 sequence (DNA): TGTGCCAGCAGCTTCGGACAGGCCTACGAGCAGTACGTC. Translating it yields CASSFGQAYEQYV.

V usage is TRBV4-1 and J usage is TRBJ1-4; no firm D call. The germline gives CDR1 MGHRA, CDR2 YSYEKL. V was clipped by 0 bases and J by 4 bases, with 15 bases between them. The CDR3 loop spans 17 amino acids. The CDR3: CASSQDPWPGVNEKLFF. The DNA of the CDR3 is TGCGCCAGCAGCCAAGATCCGTGGCCTGGGGTTAATGAAAAACTGTTTTTT.

This clonotype was counted a few times. The genes are TRBV27 and TRBJ2-7; D is ambiguous. Germline V gives CDR1 MNHEY, CDR2 SMNVEV (reference sequence). Trimming left V 2 bases short and J 0 bases short, with 5 bases between. This CDR3 is 13 amino acids long. CDR3 loop: CASSLAFSYEQYF. In DNA, the CDR3 is TGTGCCAGCAGTTTAGCCTTCTCCTACGAGCAGTACTTC.

This clonotype came up a few times. The V and J genes are TRBV27 and TRBJ2-7; 8 nucleotides line up with TRBD1. With 3 bases clipped from V and 2 bases from J, the junction kept 9 bases outside the gene matches. CDR1 is MNHEY and CDR2 is SMNVEV in the germline V gene (reference sequence). The CDR3 contains 16 residues. Written as DNA, the CDR3 is TGTGCCAGCAGTTTCCTTGACAGGGGTGGAGCCTACGAGCAGTACTTC. The encoded protein is CASSFLDRGGAYEQYF.

The chain links TRBV5-4 to TRBJ1-2; D is perhaps TRBD1 (5 bases). V lost 0 bases and J lost 6, with 15 bases in between. CDR3 size: 15 residues. From germline, CDR1 is SGHNT and CDR2 YYREEE (reference sequence). The CDR3 is CASSLGRGLSDGYTF. The CDR3 bases are TGTGCCAGCAGCTTGGGAAGGGGCCTTAGTGATGGCTACACCTTC.

This clonotype was counted between two and nine times. The V and J genes are TRBV15 and TRBJ1-1, with D possibly TRBD1 on 5 matching bases. This CDR3 is 14 amino acids long. Trimming cost V 1 base and J 3 bases, with 9 bases left between them. Germline loops: CDR1 LNHNV, CDR2 YYDKDF (reference sequence). CDR3 in amino acids: CATSRVGVDTEAFF. CDR3 coding DNA: TGTGCCACCAGCAGAGTAGGGGTCGACACTGAAGCTTTCTTT.

The gene calls are TRBV5-4 and TRBJ2-1, with D tentatively TRBD1 (6 bases). Trimming shortened V by 5 bases and J by 6 bases, and 9 bases separated the two germline ends. The CDR3 runs 12 residues. The germline gives CDR1 SGHNT, CDR2 YYREEE (reference sequence). The CDR3, as DNA: TGTGCCAGCAGATTAGGGGGCAATGAGCAGTTCTTC. It encodes CASRLGGNEQFF.

The rearrangement joins TRBV29-1 to TRBJ2-1, with TRBD1 matching 9 bases. This CDR3 is built from 14 residues. Trimming took 5 bases from V and 7 from J; bases not matched to a gene: 9. Germline V lookup: CDR1 SQVTM, CDR2 ANQGSEA. CDR3 DNA: TGCAGCGTTAGGGGGACAGGGCTTTTGAATGAGCAGTTCTTC. Protein: CSVRGTGLLNEQFF.

This sequence joins TRBV19 and TRBJ1-1; a weak D match, TRBD1 (5 bases). From germline, CDR1 is LNHDA and CDR2 SQIVND (reference sequence). V lost 5 bases and J 5 bases, leaving 15 bases between the germline ends. This CDR3 has 14 residues. CDR3 sequence (DNA): TGTGCCAGTAGTCGTAAGGGGCCTTTTACTGAAGCTTTCTTT. Translation gives CASSRKGPFTEAFF. The full variable domain, rest sourced from reference TRBV19 and TRBJ1-1, is DGGITQSPKYLFRKEGQNVTLSCEQNLNHDAMYWYRQDPGQGLRLIYYSQIVNDFQKGDIAEGYSVSREKKESFPLTVTSAQKNPTAFYLCASSRKGPFTEAFFGQGTRLTVV.

The J gene is TRBJ1-4, the V gene TRBV11-2; D is uncertain. Trimming took 4 bases from V and 3 from J, leaving 9 bases between them. CDR3 size: 14 residues. Per the germline V gene, CDR1 is SGHAT and CDR2 is FQNNGV. The DNA of the CDR3 is TGTGCCAGCAGCTCGACGGGCCCTAATGAAAAACTGTTTTTT. This gives the protein CASSSTGPNEKLFF.

J is TRBJ2-7 and V is TRBV5-4, with a weak D call TRBD1 (6 bases). Between the trimmed V and J ends, which lost 7 bases and 0 bases, there was a span of 14 bases. The CDR3 covers 14 residues. Germline V gives CDR1 SGHNT, CDR2 YYREEE (reference sequence). CDR3 sequence: CASGKGDSSYEQYF. The CDR3 DNA follows: TGTGCCAGCGGAAAGGGGGATAGCTCCTACGAGCAGTACTTC.

This clonotype was seen a handful of times. The rearrangement uses TRBV2 and TRBJ1-6, with D maybe TRBD1 (6 bases). Between the trimmed V and J ends, which lost 4 bases and 6 bases, there was a span of 13 bases. The CDR3 consists of 15 residues. Germline assignment: CDR1 SNHLY and CDR2 FYNNEI. CDR3 nucleotides: TGTGCCAGCAGTGTAGTGGGGGGGCCTAATTCACCCCTCCACTTT. This sequence encodes CASSVVGGPNSPLHF.

A few counts support this clonotype. The chain has TRBV4-1 and TRBJ1-3, with a tentative D call TRBD1 (6 bases). The CDR3 spans 16 residues. With 4 bases removed from V and 0 bases from J, the gap between germline ends came to 13 bases. Germline-derived CDR1 and CDR2 are MGHRA and YSYEKL. The CDR3: CASSPYRDASGNTIYF. CDR3 DNA: TGCGCCAGCAGCCCCTACAGGGACGCCTCTGGAAACACCATATATTTT.

The chain employs TRBV7-3 and TRBJ2-3; D remains unclear. V lost 5 bases, J lost 0 bases, and 12 bases lay in between. The CDR3 covers 15 residues. CDR1 and CDR2 (germline): SGHTA, FQGTGA. The CDR3, as DNA: TGTGCCAGCAGCCCGTTTTCGGCTAGCACAGATACGCAGTATTTT. Its protein product is CASSPFSASTDTQYF.

This clonotype came up many times. This rearrangement joins TRBV11-2 to TRBJ1-1; D is unresolved. The CDR3 is made up of 11 amino acids. V was trimmed by 2 bases and J by 11 bases, leaving 9 bases between them. The germline gives CDR1 SGHAT, CDR2 FQNNGV. The CDR3 sequence is CASSLLGGAFF. CDR3 coding DNA: TGTGCCAGCAGCTTATTGGGAGGGGCTTTCTTT.

This rearrangement joins TRBV24-1 to TRBJ1-1, with D possibly TRBD1 on 6 matching bases. Germline V CDR1 and CDR2: KGHDR, SFDVKD. The CDR3 consists of 13 residues. Trimming pared 10 bases from V and 4 bases from J, leaving 15 bases between. This CDR3 reads CATHGGASTEAFF. In DNA form, the CDR3 reads TGTGCCACGCACGGGGGGGCGAGCACTGAAGCTTTCTTT.